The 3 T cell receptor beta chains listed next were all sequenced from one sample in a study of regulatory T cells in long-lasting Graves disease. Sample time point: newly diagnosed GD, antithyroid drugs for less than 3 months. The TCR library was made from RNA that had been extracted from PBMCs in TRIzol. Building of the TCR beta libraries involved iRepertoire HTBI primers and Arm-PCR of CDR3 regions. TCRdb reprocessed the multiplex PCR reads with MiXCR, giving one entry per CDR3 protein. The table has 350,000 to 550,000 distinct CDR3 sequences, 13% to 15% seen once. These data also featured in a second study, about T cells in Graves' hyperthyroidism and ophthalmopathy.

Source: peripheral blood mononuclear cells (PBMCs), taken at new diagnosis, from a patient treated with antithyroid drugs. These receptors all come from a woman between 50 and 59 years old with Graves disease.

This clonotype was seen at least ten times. The CDR3 sequence: CASSLRGSLTDTQYF. The CDR3 bases are TGTGCCAGCAGCTTACGGGGGAGCCTCACAGATACGCAGTATTTT. The V call is TRBV13, the J call TRBJ2-3; D perhaps matches TRBD2 (6 bases). The CDR3 length is 15 residues. Trimming removed 2 bases at V and 2 bases at J, with 11 bases between. The V gene's germline CDR1 is PRHDT and CDR2 FYEKMQ (reference sequence).

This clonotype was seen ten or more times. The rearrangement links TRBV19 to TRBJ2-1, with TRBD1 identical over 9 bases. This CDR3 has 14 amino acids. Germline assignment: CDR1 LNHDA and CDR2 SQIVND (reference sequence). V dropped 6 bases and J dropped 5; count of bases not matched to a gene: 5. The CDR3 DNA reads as TGTGCCAGTAGCCCCGGGACAGGGAACAATGAGCAGTTCTTC. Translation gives CASSPGTGNNEQFF.

The CDR3 sequence: CSARYLVGTDTQYF. CDR3 nucleotide sequence: TGCAGTGCTCGCTACCTAGTTGGTACAGATACGCAGTATTTT. The V and J genes are TRBV20-1 and TRBJ2-3; D remains unclear. The CDR3 consists of 14 residues. Germline V CDR1 and CDR2: DFQATT, SNEGSKA (reference sequence). Trimming removed 5 bases from V and 3 bases from J, with 15 bases in between.